This T cell receptor beta chain was recorded in a study of cytomegalovirus exposure and HLA in healthy donors. Study outcomes and limitations: In vitro work confirmed that a few CMV-associated chains recognize CMV antigens. The only immune exposure information that was available was CMV serostatus.

A note on this clone: What it recognizes is unknown.

The PCR used 60 Vbeta and 13 Jbeta primers. The table came from immunoSEQ multiplex PCR; TCRdb's copy has only in-frame clones and leaves some out. The table includes some 93,000 clones, approximately 68% detected once. The CDR3 sequence is 11 residues long. Germline CDR1 is LNHDA and CDR2 is SQIVND (reference sequence). Trimming stripped 5 bases from V and 11 bases from J, with 12 bases between. Sequenced input: PBMCs. The chain is built from TRBV19 and TRBJ1-1; D is ambiguous. This clonotype originated in a boy under 18 in good health and CMV-seropositive. The chain's CDR3 is CASSLREEAFF. The DNA of the CDR3 is TGTGCCAGTAGTCTTAGGGAGGAGGCTTTCTTT. The entire variable domain, with the rest obtained from reference TRBV19 and TRBJ1-1, is as follows: DGGITQSPKYLFRKEGQNVTLSCEQNLNHDAMYWYRQDPGQGLRLIYYSQIVNDFQKGDIAEGYSVSREKKESFPLTVTSAQKNPTAFYLCASSLREEAFFGQGTRLTVV.